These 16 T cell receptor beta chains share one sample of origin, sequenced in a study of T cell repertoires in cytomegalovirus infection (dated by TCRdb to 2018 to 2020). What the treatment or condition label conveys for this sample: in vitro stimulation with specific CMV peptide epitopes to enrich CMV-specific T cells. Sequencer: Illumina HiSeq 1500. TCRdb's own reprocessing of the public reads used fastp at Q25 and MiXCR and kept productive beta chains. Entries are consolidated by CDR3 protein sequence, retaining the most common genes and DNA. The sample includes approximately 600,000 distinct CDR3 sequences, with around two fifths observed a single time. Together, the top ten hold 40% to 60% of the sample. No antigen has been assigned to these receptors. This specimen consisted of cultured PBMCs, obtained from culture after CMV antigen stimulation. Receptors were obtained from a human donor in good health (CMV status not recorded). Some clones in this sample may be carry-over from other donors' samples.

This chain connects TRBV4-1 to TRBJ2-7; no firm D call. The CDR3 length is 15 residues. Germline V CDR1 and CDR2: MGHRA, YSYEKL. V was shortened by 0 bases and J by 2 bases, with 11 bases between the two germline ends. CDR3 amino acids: CASSQDPRVTYEQYF. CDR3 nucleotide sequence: TGCGCCAGCAGCCAAGATCCCCGGGTAACCTACGAGCAGTACTTC.

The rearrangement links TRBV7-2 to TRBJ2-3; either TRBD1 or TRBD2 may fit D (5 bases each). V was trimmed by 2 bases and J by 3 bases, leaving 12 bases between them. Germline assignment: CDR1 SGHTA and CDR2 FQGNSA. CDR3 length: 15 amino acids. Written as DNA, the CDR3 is TGTGCCAGCAGCTTATTGCCGGGGCGGACAGATACGCAGTATTTT. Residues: CASSLLPGRTDTQYF.

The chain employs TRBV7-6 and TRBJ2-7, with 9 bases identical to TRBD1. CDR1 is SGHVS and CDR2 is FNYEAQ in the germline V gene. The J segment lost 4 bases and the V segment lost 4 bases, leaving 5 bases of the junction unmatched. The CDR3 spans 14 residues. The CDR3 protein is CASSYGQGQYEQYF. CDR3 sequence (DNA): TGTGCCAGCAGCTACGGACAGGGGCAGTACGAGCAGTACTTC.

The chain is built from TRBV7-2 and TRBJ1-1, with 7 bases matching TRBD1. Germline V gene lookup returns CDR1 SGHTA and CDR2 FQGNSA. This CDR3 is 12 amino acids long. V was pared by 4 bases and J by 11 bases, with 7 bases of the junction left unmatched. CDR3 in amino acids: CASSSPTGRAFF. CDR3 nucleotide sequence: TGTGCCAGCAGCTCCCCGACAGGGCGGGCTTTCTTT.

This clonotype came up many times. DNA of the CDR3: TGTGCCAGCAGAGACCCCCCGCAGGGGGCGCGGACCTACGAGCAGTACTTC. It specifies CASRDPPQGARTYEQYF. V and J are TRBV2 and TRBJ2-7; 8 bases are shared with TRBD1. The V segment lost 6 bases and the J segment 2 bases; nucleotides outside the gene matches: 15. CDR1 and CDR2 from the germline V gene are SNHLY and FYNNEI. This CDR3 region has 17 residues.

CDR3 sequence (DNA): TGCAGTGCTGCGACAGGGTTTGGAGAGACCCAGTACTTC. It translates to CSAATGFGETQYF. V is TRBV20-1 and J is TRBJ2-5, with 7 bases that match TRBD1. Trimming took 5 bases from V and 4 from J; bases not matched to a gene: 7. Germline CDR1 reads DFQATT; CDR2 reads SNEGSKA (reference sequence). The CDR3 length is 13 residues.

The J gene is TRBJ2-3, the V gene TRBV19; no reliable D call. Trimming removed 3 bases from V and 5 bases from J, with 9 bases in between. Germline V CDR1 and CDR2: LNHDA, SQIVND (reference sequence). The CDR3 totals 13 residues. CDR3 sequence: CASSMGRVDTQYF. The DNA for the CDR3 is TGTGCCAGTAGTATGGGCCGCGTAGATACGCAGTATTTT.

The DNA of the CDR3 is TGTGCCAGCAGCTTAGATGGGGAGGAAAAACTGTTTTTT. Translation: CASSLDGEEKLFF. This chain uses TRBV7-2 with TRBJ1-4; D not resolved. The germline V and J ends were trimmed by 1 base and 8 bases, with 8 bases remaining between them. This CDR3 has 13 residues. Germline values: CDR1 SGHTA, CDR2 FQGNSA.

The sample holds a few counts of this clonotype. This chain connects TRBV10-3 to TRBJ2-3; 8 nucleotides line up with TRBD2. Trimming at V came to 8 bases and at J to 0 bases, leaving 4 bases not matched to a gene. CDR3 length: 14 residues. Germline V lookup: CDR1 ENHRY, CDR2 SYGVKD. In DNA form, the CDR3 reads TGTGCCATCGCGATAGCGGGGAGCACAGATACGCAGTATTTT. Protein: CAIAIAGSTDTQYF.

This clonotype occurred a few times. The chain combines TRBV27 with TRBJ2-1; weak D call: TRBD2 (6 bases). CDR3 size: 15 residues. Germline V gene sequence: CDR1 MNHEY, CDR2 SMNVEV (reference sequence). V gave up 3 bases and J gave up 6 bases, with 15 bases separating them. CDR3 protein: CASSFSGTVSNEQFF. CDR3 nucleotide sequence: TGTGCCAGCAGTTTTAGCGGTACAGTGTCCAATGAGCAGTTCTTC.

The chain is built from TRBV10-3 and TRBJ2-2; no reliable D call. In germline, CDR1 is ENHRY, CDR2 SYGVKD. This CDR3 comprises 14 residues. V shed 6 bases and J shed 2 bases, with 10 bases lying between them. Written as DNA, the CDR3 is TGTGCCATCAGGTCAGGACCAAACACCGGGGAGCTGTTTTTT. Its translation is CAIRSGPNTGELFF.

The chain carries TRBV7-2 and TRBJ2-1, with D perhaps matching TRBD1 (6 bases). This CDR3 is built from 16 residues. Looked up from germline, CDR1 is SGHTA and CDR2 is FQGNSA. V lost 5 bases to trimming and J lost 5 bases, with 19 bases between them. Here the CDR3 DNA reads TGTGCCAGCAGCCCCACAGGGTACGTGACTAACAATGAGCAGTTCTTC. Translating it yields CASSPTGYVTNNEQFF.

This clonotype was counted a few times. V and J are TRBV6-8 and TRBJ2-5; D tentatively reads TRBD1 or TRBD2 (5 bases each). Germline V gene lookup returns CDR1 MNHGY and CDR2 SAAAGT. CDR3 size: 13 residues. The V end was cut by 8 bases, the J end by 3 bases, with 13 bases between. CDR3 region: CASFRDGEETQYF. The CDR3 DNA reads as TGTGCCAGCTTTAGGGACGGAGAAGAGACCCAGTACTTC.

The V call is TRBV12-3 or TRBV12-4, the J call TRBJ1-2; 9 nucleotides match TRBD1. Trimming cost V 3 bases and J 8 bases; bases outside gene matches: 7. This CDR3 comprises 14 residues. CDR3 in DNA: TGTGCCAGCAGTTTGTCCGGGACAGGGCTCGGCTACACCTTC. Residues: CASSLSGTGLGYTF.

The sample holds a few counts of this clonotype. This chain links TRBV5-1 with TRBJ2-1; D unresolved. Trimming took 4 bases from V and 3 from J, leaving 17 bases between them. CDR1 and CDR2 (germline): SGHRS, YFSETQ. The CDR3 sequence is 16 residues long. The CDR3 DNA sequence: TGCGCCAGCAGCGCTGAAGACATTTTATACTACAATGAGCAGTTCTTC. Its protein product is CASSAEDILYYNEQFF.

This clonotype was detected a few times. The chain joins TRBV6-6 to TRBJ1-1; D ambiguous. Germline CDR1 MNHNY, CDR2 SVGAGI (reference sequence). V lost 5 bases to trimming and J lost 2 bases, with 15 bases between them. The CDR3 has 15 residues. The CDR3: CASSDSGQHNTEAFF. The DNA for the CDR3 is TGTGCCAGCAGTGATTCTGGGCAGCACAACACTGAAGCTTTCTTT.